The entry that follows covers one T cell receptor (beta chain) sequence. Generated by immunoSEQ multiplex PCR, the TCRdb table keeps only in-frame clones and is missing some. Here the sample spans about 130,000 clones, 90% to 95% being singletons. The CDR3 sequence is 14 residues long. This record comes from a study of control samples from healthy donors and cancer patients. The rearrangement links TRBV21-1 to TRBJ1-2; TRBD1 is taken as the D call from the table, unchecked against the DNA. TRBV21-1 represents a pseudogene. The origin of this receptor is a man aged 55 to 69 with colorectal cancer. Sequenced sample: PBMCs. The CDR3 region is CASSGNRGGYGYTF. Written as DNA, the CDR3 is TGTGCCAGCAGCGGTAACAGGGGAGGCTATGGCTACACCTTC.